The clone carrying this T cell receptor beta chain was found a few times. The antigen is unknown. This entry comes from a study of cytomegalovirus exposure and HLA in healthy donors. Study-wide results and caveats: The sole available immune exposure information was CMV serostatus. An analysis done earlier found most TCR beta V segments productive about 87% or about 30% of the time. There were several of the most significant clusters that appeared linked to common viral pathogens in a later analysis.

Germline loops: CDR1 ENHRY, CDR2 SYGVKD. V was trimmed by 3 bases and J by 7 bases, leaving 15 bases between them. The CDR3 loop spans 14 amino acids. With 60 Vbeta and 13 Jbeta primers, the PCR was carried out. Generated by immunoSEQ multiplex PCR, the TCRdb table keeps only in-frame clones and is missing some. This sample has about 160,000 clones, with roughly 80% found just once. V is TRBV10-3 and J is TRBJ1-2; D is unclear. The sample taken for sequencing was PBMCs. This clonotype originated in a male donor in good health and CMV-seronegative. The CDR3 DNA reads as TGTGCCATCAGTGAAAGTACGGTACTCGGTGGCTACACCTTC. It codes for CAISESTVLGGYTF.